Listed below are T cell receptor beta chains from one sample, sequenced in a study of T cells in Graves' hyperthyroidism and ophthalmopathy. TCRdb reprocessed the multiplex PCR reads with MiXCR, giving one entry per CDR3 protein. The sample has about 560,000 distinct CDR3 sequences, 16% seen once; the top ten hold around 19%. The sample was blood. Receptors were obtained from a young woman with Graves' hyperthyroidism. Both conserved end residues are part of each CDR3. The order of the fields is D gene, clone size, V gene, J gene, CDR3 DNA, CDR3 protein. A D gene is named only where the DNA matches it firmly. Rows may omit the clone size; those that give it use once, few, many or a size class.

D: .
size: many
V: TRBV7-2
J: TRBJ1-2
DNA: TGTGCCAGCAGCTTAGGGGCAGGGATCCCGCCCCATGGCTACACCTTC
CDR3: CASSLGAGIPPHGYTF

D: .
size: .
V: TRBV5-1
J: TRBJ1-1
DNA: TGCGCCAGCAGCGGAGGAGGGATCACTGAAGCTTTCTTT
CDR3: CASSGGGITEAFF

D: .
size: many
V: TRBV7-8
J: TRBJ2-7
DNA: TGTGCCAGCAGCTTAGAGGCGGGATCCGGCGAGCAGTACTTC
CDR3: CASSLEAGSGEQYF

D: .
size: few
V: TRBV5-4
J: TRBJ2-5
DNA: TGTGCCAGCAGCCAAAAGAGGGGTGAAGTAGAGACCCAGTACTTC
CDR3: CASSQKRGEVETQYF

D: .
size: few
V: TRBV7-9
J: TRBJ1-3
DNA: TGTGCCAGCAGCTTAATTTTCGGAAACACCATATATTTT
CDR3: CASSLIFGNTIYF

D: .
size: few
V: TRBV12-3/TRBV12-4
J: TRBJ1-5
DNA: TGTGCCAGCAGTTTTACTGGGGGTCCTCAGCCCCAGCATTTT
CDR3: CASSFTGGPQPQHF

D: .
size: few
V: TRBV5-1
J: TRBJ2-1
DNA: TGCGCCAGCAGTGCGAGAAACAATGAGCAGTTCTTC
CDR3: CASSARNNEQFF

D: TRBD2
size: .
V: TRBV6-9
J: TRBJ2-5
DNA: TGTGCCAGCAGTTACCCCTCCCGTCTAGCGGGGCACCAAGAGACCCAGTACTTC
CDR3: CASSYPSRLAGHQETQYF

D: TRBD2
size: .
V: TRBV27
J: TRBJ2-1
DNA: TGTGCCAGCCGGCCCCGAGCGGGAGCTCTATACAATGAGCAGTTCTTC
CDR3: CASRPRAGALYNEQFF

D: TRBD2
size: .
V: TRBV20-1
J: TRBJ2-1
DNA: TGCAGTGCTAGAGGGGCAACTAGCGGGACCTACGAGCAGTTCTTC
CDR3: CSARGATSGTYEQFF

D: TRBD2
size: many
V: TRBV20-1
J: TRBJ2-1
DNA: TGCAGTGCTAGCCGAGCGGGAGGGTGGGACAATGAGCAGTTCTTC
CDR3: CSASRAGGWDNEQFF

D: TRBD1
size: .
V: TRBV3-1
J: TRBJ2-7
DNA: TGTGCCAGCACCATGGGCCACAGGGGGAGCGAGCAGTACTTC
CDR3: CASTMGHRGSEQYF

D: .
size: many
V: TRBV12-3/TRBV12-4
J: TRBJ1-2
DNA: TGTGCCAGCAGTTTCGCGGGCTATGGCTACACCTTC
CDR3: CASSFAGYGYTF

D: .
size: many
V: TRBV6-5
J: TRBJ1-1
DNA: TGTGCCAGCAGTTACCAAATAACGGGGGGCCTCGCTGAAGCTTTCTTT
CDR3: CASSYQITGGLAEAFF

D: .
size: many
V: TRBV2
J: TRBJ1-1
DNA: TGTGCCAGCAGTGGGGGTTGGTCTCGGGGGGCCGCTGAAGCTTTCTTT
CDR3: CASSGGWSRGAAEAFF

D: TRBD2
size: few
V: TRBV28
J: TRBJ2-7
DNA: TGTGCCAGCAGTTTATTCCTAGGACTAGCGGGAGGGACCTACGAGCAGTACTTC
CDR3: CASSLFLGLAGGTYEQYF

D: .
size: many
V: TRBV7-9
J: TRBJ1-4
DNA: TGTGCCAGCAGCTTGACAGGAGGGAATGAAAAACTGTTTTTT
CDR3: CASSLTGGNEKLFF

D: .
size: .
V: TRBV5-1
J: TRBJ1-2
DNA: TGCGCCAGCAGCATCTCGACAGCTGGTGGCTACACCTTC
CDR3: CASSISTAGGYTF

D: TRBD2
size: .
V: TRBV6-4
J: TRBJ2-3
DNA: TGTGCCAGCAGTGACACTAGCGGGAGGGCCACAGATACGCAGTATTTT
CDR3: CASSDTSGRATDTQYF

D: TRBD1
size: .
V: TRBV7-9
J: TRBJ2-7
DNA: TGTGCCAGCAGCCAGGGGGCAGTTTCCTACGAGCAGTACTTC
CDR3: CASSQGAVSYEQYF

D: .
size: .
V: TRBV4-1
J: TRBJ2-3
DNA: TGCGCCAGCAGCCAAGCTTCCTTGGGGGGGGCTACGCAGTATTTT
CDR3: CASSQASLGGATQYF

D: .
size: few
V: TRBV28
J: TRBJ2-3
DNA: TGTGCCAGCAGTTTACTTGCTGGGTGGGATACGCAGTATTTT
CDR3: CASSLLAGWDTQYF

D: TRBD1
size: few
V: TRBV4-2
J: TRBJ2-3
DNA: TGTGCCAGCAGCCAAGAGGACAGGCAATCGGATACGCAGTATTTT
CDR3: CASSQEDRQSDTQYF

D: TRBD2
size: few
V: TRBV5-5
J: TRBJ2-7
DNA: TGTGCCAGCAGCCCAACGAGCGGGAGAAGCGAGCAGTACTTC
CDR3: CASSPTSGRSEQYF

D: TRBD2
size: few
V: TRBV20-1
J: TRBJ2-4
DNA: TGCAGTGCTACCCGTAGCGGGAGTTCCAAAAACATTCAGTACTTC
CDR3: CSATRSGSSKNIQYF

D: TRBD2
size: many
V: TRBV30
J: TRBJ2-1
DNA: TGTGCCTGGAGTCTTGGCGGGAGGAGGAATGAGCAGTTCTTC
CDR3: CAWSLGGRRNEQFF

D: .
size: many
V: TRBV13
J: TRBJ1-6
DNA: TGTGCCAGCAGCTTTCGCCGGGCCCTAACGTTGCCCTATAATTCACCCCTCCACTTT
CDR3: CASSFRRALTLPYNSPLHF

D: .
size: many
V: TRBV7-9
J: TRBJ1-2
DNA: TGTGCCAGCAGCTCCTACTTAGACAGCCGGAACTATGGCTACACCTTC
CDR3: CASSSYLDSRNYGYTF

D: TRBD1
size: many
V: TRBV11-3
J: TRBJ1-3
DNA: TGTGCCAGCAGGACAGGGGTCTCTGGAAACACCATATATTTT
CDR3: CASRTGVSGNTIYF

D: TRBD2
size: many
V: TRBV5-6
J: TRBJ2-5
DNA: TGTGCCAGCAGCTTGGAGTGGACTAGGCCCGAGACCCAGTACTTC
CDR3: CASSLEWTRPETQYF

D: TRBD1
size: .
V: TRBV20-1
J: TRBJ2-7
DNA: TGCAGGCCCCACGGGACAGGGGGCAGGATTGACGAGCAGTACTTC
CDR3: CRPHGTGGRIDEQYF

D: TRBD2
size: .
V: TRBV5-5
J: TRBJ2-1
DNA: TGTGCCAGCAGCCCCCAAGGACTAGCGGCCTACAATGAGCAGTTCTTC
CDR3: CASSPQGLAAYNEQFF

D: .
size: .
V: TRBV20-1
J: TRBJ2-7
DNA: TGCAGTGCTAGCTGGGCGGGGGCATACGAGCAGTACTTC
CDR3: CSASWAGAYEQYF

D: .
size: many
V: TRBV2
J: TRBJ1-2
DNA: TGTGCCAGCAGAGGCGACAGAGGAGCCTATGGCTACACCTTC
CDR3: CASRGDRGAYGYTF

D: TRBD2
size: few
V: TRBV20-1
J: TRBJ2-7
DNA: TGCAGTGCTAGAGATCCCCGTAGCGGGACCTACGAGCAGTACTTC
CDR3: CSARDPRSGTYEQYF

D: .
size: few
V: TRBV12-3/TRBV12-4
J: TRBJ2-7
DNA: TGTGCCAGCAGTCTCCTCCGGACTACCCACGAGCAGTACTTC
CDR3: CASSLLRTTHEQYF

D: TRBD1
size: few
V: TRBV6-1
J: TRBJ1-4
DNA: TGTGCCAGCAAGAGACAGGGGACAACTAATGAAAAACTGTTTTTT
CDR3: CASKRQGTTNEKLFF